This T cell receptor beta chain emerged from a study of T-cell reconstitution after alpha-beta-depleted transplantation in children. Study-wide results and caveats: By about two months after transplant, alpha-beta T cells reportedly arose from several hundred graft clones that had expanded. Diversity and T-cell counts at one year after transplant derived mostly from new T cells. Surviving recipient T cells and thymic progenitors underlay high day-60 TCRbeta diversity in some patients.

Unique molecular identifiers were incorporated during preparation of the TCRbeta library. A single record per CDR3 protein comes from TCRdb applying MiXCR to the PCR reads. The sample contains approximately 85,000 distinct CDR3 sequences, roughly an eighth of which appear only once. To note about this clonotype: Its target is unknown.

The clonotype was recovered from a male patient aged 2-10 years who had a stem cell transplant for acute lymphoblastic leukemia, so the T cells may come from the graft donor. This material consisted of PBMCs, mostly from graft donor cells, taken 180 days after TCRalphabeta/CD19-depleted stem cell transplant.

CDR3 sequence reads: CASSFYWRGGGRMGETQYF. CDR3 coding DNA: TGTGCCAGCAGCTTCTATTGGAGGGGCGGGGGGCGCATGGGCGAGACCCAGTACTTC. The chain couples TRBV5-6 to TRBJ2-5; 8 bases fit TRBD2. Germline CDR1 and CDR2: SGHDT and YYEEEE. This CDR3 has 19 residues. The trim removed 2 bases at V and 5 bases at J, leaving 20 bases unmatched.